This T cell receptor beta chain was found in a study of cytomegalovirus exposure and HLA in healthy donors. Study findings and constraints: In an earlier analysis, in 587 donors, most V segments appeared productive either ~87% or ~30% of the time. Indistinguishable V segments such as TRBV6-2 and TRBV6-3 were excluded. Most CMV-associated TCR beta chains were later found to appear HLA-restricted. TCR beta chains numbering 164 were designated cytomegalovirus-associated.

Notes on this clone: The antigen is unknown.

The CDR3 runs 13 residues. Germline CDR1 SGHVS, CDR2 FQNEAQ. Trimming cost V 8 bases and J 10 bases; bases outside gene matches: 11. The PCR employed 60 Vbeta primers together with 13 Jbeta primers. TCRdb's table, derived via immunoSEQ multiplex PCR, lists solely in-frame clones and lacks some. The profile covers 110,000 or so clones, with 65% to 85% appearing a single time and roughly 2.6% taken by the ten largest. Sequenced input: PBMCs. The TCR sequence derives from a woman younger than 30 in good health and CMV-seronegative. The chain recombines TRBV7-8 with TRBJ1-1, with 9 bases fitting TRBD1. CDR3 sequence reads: CASSWDRVPGAFF. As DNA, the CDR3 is TGTGCCAGCTCCTGGGACAGGGTACCCGGAGCTTTCTTT.